The 8 T cell receptor beta chains below all came from one sample that was sequenced in a study of CD8+ T cells in alopecia areata. Reverse transcription of extracted RNA yielded cDNA, which provided the sequencing template. TCRdb's copy holds only in-frame clones and misses some; the assay was immunoSEQ multiplex PCR. The data hold 100,000 to 150,000 clones, with about 46% observed a single time. Sequencing was performed on CD8+ T cells sorted from blood, taken at week 0. Every receptor here comes from a human donor with alopecia areata.

Regarding this clone: One junction end disagrees with the germline gene, perhaps due to a read error. The chain couples TRBV6-5 to TRBJ2-3, with 9 positions matching TRBD2. The CDR3 totals 15 residues. Germline CDR1 and CDR2: MNHEY and SVGAGI. The CDR3 reads CASSDSSGGTDTQYF. CDR3 nucleotides: TGTGCCAGCAGTGACTCTAGCGGGGGCACAGATACGCAGTATTTT.

The chain links TRBV2 to TRBJ1-6, with D possibly TRBD1 on 5 matching bases. Trimming stripped 2 bases from V and 7 bases from J, with 18 bases between. The CDR3 sequence is 17 residues long. Germline lookup yields CDR1 SNHLY and CDR2 FYNNEI. The CDR3 loop is CASSELIGASRNSPLHF. In DNA, the CDR3 is TGTGCCAGCAGTGAACTAATCGGGGCATCGCGAAATTCACCCCTCCACTTT.

This clone was counted a few times. This sequence joins TRBV10-3 and TRBJ1-2; possible D gene TRBD1, 5 bases. The germline V gene encodes CDR1 ENHRY and CDR2 SYGVKD. Trimming removed 3 bases from V and 4 bases from J, with 12 bases in between. The CDR3 runs to 14 residues. The CDR3 DNA is TGTGCCATCAGTGAAGGAGGGGATACCTATGGCTACACCTTC. It specifies CAISEGGDTYGYTF.

This clone showed up just a few times. V usage is TRBV7-9 and J usage is TRBJ2-7; D is unresolved. V lost 4 bases and J 2 bases, leaving 12 bases between the germline ends. This CDR3 spans 14 amino acids. Germline CDR1 is SEHNR and CDR2 is FQNEAQ (reference sequence). In nucleotides, the CDR3 is TGTGCCAGCAGCTCCCCAGGACGGCCCTACGAGCAGTACTTC. It encodes CASSSPGRPYEQYF.

This clone was seen at least ten times. The chain joins TRBV19 to TRBJ1-5; TRBD1 agrees at 8 bases. The CDR3 covers 14 residues. Germline loops: CDR1 LNHDA, CDR2 SQIVND (reference sequence). J lost 0 bases, V lost 7 bases, and 2 bases had no gene match. The CDR3 spells CASKDRGSNQPQHF. The CDR3 nucleotides read TGTGCCAGTAAAGACAGGGGTAGCAATCAGCCCCAGCATTTT.

The J gene is TRBJ1-1, the V gene TRBV6-5; D unclear. Trimming took 7 bases from V and 1 from J, leaving 10 bases between them. The length of the CDR3 is 13 residues. Looked up from germline, CDR1 is MNHEY and CDR2 is SVGAGI. CDR3 sequence reads: CASTFDGNTEAFF. CDR3 sequence (DNA): TGTGCCAGCACCTTTGACGGGAACACTGAAGCTTTCTTT.

The rearrangement links TRBV13 to TRBJ1-2; a possible D gene is TRBD1 (5 bases). The V gene's germline CDR1 is PRHDT and CDR2 FYEKMQ (reference sequence). CDR3 length equals 14 residues. V was pared by 5 bases and J by 5 bases, with 15 bases between. The CDR3 DNA sequence: TGTGCCAGCAGCCCCTTGGGACTGCGGTATGGCTACACCTTC. Its protein is CASSPLGLRYGYTF. The whole variable domain, filled in from reference TRBV13 and TRBJ1-2, reads AAGVIQSPRHLIKEKRETATLKCYPIPRHDTVYWYQQGPGQDPQFLISFYEKMQSDKGSIPDRFSAQQFSDYHSELNMSSLELGDSALYFCASSPLGLRYGYTFGSGTRLTVV.

This rearrangement joins TRBV7-9 to TRBJ1-2; tentatively, D is TRBD1 (6 bases). CDR3 length equals 14 residues. The V end lost 5 bases, the J end lost 3 bases, and 13 bases lay between the germline ends. Germline-derived CDR1 and CDR2 are SEHNR and FQNEAQ (reference sequence). As DNA, the CDR3 is TGTGCCAGCAGCCCAGTAACAGGGTACTATGGCTACACCTTC. Residues: CASSPVTGYYGYTF.